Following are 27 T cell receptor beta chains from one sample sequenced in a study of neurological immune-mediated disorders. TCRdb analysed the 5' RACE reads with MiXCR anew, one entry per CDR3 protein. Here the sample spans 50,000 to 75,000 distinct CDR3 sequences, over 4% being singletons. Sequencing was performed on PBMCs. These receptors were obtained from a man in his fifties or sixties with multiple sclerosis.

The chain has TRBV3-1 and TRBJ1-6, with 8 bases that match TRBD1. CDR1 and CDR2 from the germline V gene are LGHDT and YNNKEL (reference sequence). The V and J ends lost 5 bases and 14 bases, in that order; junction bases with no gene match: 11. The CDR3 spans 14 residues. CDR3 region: CASSLGTGHRTLHF. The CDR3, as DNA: TGTGCCAGCAGCTTAGGGACAGGCCATCGCACCCTCCACTTT.

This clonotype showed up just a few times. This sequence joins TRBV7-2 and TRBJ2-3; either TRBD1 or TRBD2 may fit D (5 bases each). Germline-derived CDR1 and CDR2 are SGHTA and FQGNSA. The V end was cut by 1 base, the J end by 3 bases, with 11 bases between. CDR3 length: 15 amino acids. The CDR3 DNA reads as TGTGCCAGCAGCTTAGATGGGGGTAGAACAGATACGCAGTATTTT. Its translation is CASSLDGGRTDTQYF. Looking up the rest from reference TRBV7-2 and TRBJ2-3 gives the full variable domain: GAGVSQSPSNKVTEKGKDVELRCDPISGHTALYWYRQSLGQGLEFLIYFQGNSAPDKSGLPSDRFSAERTGGSVSTLTIQRTQQEDSAVYLCASSLDGGRTDTQYFGPGTRLTVL.

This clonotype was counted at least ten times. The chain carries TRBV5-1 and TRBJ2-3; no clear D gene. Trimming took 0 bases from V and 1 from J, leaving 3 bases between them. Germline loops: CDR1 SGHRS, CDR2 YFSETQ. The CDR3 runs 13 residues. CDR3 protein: CASSLAGTDTQYF. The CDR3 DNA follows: TGCGCCAGCAGCTTGGCCGGCACAGATACGCAGTATTTT.

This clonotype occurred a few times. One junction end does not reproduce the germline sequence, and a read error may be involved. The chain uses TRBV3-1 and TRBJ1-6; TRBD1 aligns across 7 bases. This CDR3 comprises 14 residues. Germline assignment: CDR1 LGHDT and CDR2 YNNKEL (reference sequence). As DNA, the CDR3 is TGTGCCAGCAGCCGGGACAGATATAATTCACCCCTCAACTTT. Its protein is CASSRDRYNSPLNF.

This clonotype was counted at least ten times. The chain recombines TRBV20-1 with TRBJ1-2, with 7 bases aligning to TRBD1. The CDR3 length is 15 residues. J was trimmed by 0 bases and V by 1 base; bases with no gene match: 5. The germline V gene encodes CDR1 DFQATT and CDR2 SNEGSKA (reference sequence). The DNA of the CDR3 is TGCAGTGCTAGAGCACCGGGACAGACTAACTATGGCTACACCTTC. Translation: CSARAPGQTNYGYTF.

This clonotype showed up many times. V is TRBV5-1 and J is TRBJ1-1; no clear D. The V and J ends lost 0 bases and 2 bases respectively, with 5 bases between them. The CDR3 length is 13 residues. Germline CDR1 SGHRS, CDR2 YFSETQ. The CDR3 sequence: CASSLEVNTEAFF. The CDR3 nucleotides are TGCGCCAGCAGCTTGGAAGTCAACACTGAAGCTTTCTTT.

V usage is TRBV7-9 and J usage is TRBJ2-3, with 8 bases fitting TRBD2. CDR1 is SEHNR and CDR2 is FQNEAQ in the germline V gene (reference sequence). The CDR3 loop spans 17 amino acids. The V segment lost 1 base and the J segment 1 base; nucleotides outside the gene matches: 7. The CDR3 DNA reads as TGTGCCAGCAGCTTAGGGGTAGCGGGGACGCGCACAGATACGCAGTATTTT. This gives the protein CASSLGVAGTRTDTQYF.

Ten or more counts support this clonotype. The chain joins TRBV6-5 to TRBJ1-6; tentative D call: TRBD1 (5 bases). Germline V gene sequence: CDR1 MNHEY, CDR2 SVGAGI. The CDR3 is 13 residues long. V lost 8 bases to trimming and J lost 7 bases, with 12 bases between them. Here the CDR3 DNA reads TGTGCCAGCGCCGATGGGGGGAATTCACCCCTCCACTTT. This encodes CASADGGNSPLHF.

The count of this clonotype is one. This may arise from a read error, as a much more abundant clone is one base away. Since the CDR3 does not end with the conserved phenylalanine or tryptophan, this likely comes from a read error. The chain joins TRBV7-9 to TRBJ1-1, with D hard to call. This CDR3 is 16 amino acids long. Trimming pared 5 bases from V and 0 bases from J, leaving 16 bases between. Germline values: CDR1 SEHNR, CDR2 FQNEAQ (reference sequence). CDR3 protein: CASSPRQAVMNTEAFS. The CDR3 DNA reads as TGTGCCAGCAGCCCCCGGCAGGCTGTAATGAACACTGAAGCTTTCTCT.

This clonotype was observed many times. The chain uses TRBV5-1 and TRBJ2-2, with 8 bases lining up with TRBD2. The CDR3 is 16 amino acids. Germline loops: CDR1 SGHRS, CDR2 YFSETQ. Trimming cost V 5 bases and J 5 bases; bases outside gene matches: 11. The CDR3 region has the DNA TGCGCCAGCAGTTCGCCCGGGACTAGAAATACCGGGGAGCTGTTTTTT. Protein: CASSSPGTRNTGELFF.

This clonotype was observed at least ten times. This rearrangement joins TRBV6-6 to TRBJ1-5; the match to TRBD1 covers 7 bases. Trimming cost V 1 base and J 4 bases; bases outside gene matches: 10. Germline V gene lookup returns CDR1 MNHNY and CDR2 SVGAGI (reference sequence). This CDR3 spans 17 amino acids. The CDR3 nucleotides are TGTGCCAGCAGTTACTTTCCACTGGACAGGCTTAATCAGCCCCAGCATTTT. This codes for CASSYFPLDRLNQPQHF.

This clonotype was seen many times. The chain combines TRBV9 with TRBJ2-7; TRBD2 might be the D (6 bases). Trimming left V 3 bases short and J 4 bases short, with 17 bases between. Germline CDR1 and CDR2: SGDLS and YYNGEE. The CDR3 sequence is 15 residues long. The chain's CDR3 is CASSGGSGTAYEQYF. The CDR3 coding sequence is TGTGCCAGCAGCGGAGGGTCCGGGACTGCTTACGAGCAGTACTTC.

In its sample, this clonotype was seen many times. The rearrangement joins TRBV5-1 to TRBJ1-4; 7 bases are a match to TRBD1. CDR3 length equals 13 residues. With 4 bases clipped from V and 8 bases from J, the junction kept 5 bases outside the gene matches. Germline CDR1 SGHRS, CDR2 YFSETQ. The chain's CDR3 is CASSSGTVEKLFF. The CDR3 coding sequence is TGCGCCAGCAGCAGTGGGACAGTAGAAAAACTGTTTTTT. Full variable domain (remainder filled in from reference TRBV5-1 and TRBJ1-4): KAGVTQTPRYLIKTRGQQVTLSCSPISGHRSVSWYQQTPGQGLQFLFEYFSETQRNKGNFPGRFSGRQFSNSRSEMNVSTLELGDSALYLCASSSGTVEKLFFGSGTQLSVL.

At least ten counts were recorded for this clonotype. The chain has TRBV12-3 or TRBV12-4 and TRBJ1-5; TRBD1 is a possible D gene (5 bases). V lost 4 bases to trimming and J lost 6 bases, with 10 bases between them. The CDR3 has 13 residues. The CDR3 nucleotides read TGTGCCAGCAGTTCCGCGCAGGGTCAGCCCCAGCATTTT. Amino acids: CASSSAQGQPQHF.

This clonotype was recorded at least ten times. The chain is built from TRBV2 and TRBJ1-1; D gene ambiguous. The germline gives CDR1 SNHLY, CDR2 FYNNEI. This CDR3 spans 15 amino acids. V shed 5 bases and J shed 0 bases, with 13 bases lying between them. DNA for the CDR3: TGTGCCAGCAGTAGACTTGCCAGGTTGAACACTGAAGCTTTCTTT. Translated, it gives CASSRLARLNTEAFF.

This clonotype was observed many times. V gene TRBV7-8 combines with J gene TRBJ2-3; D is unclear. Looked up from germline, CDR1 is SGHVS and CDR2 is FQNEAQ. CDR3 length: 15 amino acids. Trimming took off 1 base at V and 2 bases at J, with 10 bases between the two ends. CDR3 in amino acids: CASSLENYDTDTQYF. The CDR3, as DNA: TGTGCCAGCAGCTTAGAGAACTACGACACAGATACGCAGTATTTT.

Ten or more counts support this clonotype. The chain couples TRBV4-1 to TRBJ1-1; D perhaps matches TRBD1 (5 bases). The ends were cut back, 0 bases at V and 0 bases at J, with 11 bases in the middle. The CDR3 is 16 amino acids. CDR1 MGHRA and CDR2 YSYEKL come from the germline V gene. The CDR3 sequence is CASSQDQGKMNTEAFF. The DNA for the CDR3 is TGCGCCAGCAGCCAAGATCAGGGTAAGATGAACACTGAAGCTTTCTTT.

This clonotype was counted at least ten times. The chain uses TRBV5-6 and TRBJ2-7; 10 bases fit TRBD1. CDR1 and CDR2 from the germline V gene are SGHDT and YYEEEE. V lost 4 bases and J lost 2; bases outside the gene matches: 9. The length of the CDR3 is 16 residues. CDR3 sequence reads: CASSPVEGTGAYEQYF. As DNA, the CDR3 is TGTGCCAGCAGCCCGGTAGAGGGGACAGGGGCCTACGAGCAGTACTTC.

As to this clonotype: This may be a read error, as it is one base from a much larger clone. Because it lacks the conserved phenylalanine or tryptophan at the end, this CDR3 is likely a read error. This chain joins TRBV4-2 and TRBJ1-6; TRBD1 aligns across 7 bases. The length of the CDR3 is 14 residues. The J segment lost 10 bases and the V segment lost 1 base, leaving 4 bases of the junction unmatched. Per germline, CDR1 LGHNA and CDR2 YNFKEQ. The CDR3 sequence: CASSQGQGGSPLHY. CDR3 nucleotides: TGTGCCAGCAGCCAAGGACAGGGCGGGTCACCCCTCCACTAT.

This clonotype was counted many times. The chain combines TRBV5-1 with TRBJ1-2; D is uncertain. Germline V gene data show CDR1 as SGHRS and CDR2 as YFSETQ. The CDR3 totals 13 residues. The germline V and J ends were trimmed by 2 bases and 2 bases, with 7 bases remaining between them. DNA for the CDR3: TGCGCCAGCAGCTTAACCACCAACTATGGCTACACCTTC. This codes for CASSLTTNYGYTF.

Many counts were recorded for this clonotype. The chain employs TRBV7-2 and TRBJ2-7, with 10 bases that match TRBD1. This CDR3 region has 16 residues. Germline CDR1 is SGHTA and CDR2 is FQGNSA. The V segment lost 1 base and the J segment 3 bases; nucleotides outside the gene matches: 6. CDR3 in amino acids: CASSLVRQGAGYEQYV. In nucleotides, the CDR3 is TGTGCCAGCAGCTTAGTAAGACAGGGGGCGGGCTACGAGCAGTACGTC.

The CDR3 is CSAREDRVNEKLFF. CDR3 sequence (DNA): TGCAGTGCTAGAGAGGACAGGGTTAATGAAAAACTGTTTTTT. V gene TRBV20-1 combines with J gene TRBJ1-4, with 8 bases matching TRBD1. Germline loops: CDR1 DFQATT, CDR2 SNEGSKA (reference sequence). The CDR3 sequence is 14 residues long. The V segment lost 0 bases and the J segment 4 bases; nucleotides outside the gene matches: 1.

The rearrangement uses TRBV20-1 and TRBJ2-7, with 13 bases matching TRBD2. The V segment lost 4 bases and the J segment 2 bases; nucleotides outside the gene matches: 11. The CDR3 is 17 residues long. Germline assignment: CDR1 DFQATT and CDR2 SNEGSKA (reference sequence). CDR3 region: CSANPGLAGRGAYEQYF. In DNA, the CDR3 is TGCAGTGCTAACCCGGGACTAGCGGGGAGAGGGGCCTACGAGCAGTACTTC.

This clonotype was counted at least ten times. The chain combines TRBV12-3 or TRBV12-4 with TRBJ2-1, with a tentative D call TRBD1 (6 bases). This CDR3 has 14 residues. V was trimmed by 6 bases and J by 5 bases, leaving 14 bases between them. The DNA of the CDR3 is TGTGCCAGCAGCAGCGCAAGGACAGACAATGAGCAGTTCTTC. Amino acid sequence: CASSSARTDNEQFF.

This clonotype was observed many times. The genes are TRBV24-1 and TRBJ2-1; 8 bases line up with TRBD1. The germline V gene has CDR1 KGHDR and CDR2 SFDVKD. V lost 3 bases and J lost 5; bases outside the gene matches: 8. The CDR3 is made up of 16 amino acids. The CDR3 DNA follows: TGTGCCACCAGTGATAGGACAGGGTGGGCCGACAATGAGCAGTTCTTC. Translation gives CATSDRTGWADNEQFF.

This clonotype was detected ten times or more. Here the CDR3 reads CASSIGRLETQYF. DNA of the CDR3: TGTGCCAGTAGTATCGGAAGGCTTGAGACCCAGTACTTC. The chain couples TRBV19 to TRBJ2-5; D is ambiguous. The CDR3 consists of 13 residues. The V and J ends lost 3 bases and 5 bases respectively, with 10 bases between them. CDR1 LNHDA and CDR2 SQIVND come from the germline V gene (reference sequence).

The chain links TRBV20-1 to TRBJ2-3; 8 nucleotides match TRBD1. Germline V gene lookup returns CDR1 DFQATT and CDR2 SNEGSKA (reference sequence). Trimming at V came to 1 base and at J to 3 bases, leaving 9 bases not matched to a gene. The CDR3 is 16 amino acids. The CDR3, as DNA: TGCAGTGCTAGAGCAGTAGGGACAGGCGTTACAGATACGCAGTATTTT. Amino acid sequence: CSARAVGTGVTDTQYF.